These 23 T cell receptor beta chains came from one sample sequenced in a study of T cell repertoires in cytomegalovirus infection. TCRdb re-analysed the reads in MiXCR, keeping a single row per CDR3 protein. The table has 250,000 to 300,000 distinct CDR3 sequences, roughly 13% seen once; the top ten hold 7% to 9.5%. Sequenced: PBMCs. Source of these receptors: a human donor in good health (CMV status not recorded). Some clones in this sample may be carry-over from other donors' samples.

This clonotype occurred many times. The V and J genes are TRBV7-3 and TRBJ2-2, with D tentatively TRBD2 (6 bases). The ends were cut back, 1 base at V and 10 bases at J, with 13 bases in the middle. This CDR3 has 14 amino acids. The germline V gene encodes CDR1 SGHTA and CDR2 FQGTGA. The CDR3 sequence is CASSLMAGGTELFF. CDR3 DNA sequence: TGTGCCAGCAGCTTAATGGCCGGGGGTACGGAGCTGTTTTTT.

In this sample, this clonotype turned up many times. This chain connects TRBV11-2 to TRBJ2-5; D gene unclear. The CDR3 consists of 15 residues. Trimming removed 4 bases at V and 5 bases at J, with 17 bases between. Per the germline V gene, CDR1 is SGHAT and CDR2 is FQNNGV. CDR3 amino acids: CASSSLRGTHETQYF. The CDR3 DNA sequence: TGTGCCAGCAGCTCCCTCAGAGGTACTCATGAGACCCAGTACTTC.

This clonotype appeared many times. CDR3 DNA: TGTGCCAGCAGCTGGGACAGTGGCGATGGCTACACCTTC. It codes for CASSWDSGDGYTF. The genes are TRBV5-4 and TRBJ1-2; the match to TRBD1 covers 7 bases. The CDR3 extends over 13 amino acids. The germline V gene encodes CDR1 SGHNT and CDR2 YYREEE (reference sequence). After removal of 3 bases from V and 6 bases from J, the junction contained 5 bases not matched to a gene.

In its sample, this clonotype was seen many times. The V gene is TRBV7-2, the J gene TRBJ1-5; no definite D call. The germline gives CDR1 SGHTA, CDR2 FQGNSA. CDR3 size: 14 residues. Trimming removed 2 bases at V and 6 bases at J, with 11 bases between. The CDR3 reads CASSLRTAPQPQHF. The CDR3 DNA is TGTGCCAGCAGCTTAAGGACCGCGCCTCAGCCCCAGCATTTT. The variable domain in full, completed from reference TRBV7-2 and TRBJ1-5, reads GAGVSQSPSNKVTEKGKDVELRCDPISGHTALYWYRQSLGQGLEFLIYFQGNSAPDKSGLPSDRFSAERTGGSVSTLTIQRTQQEDSAVYLCASSLRTAPQPQHFGDGTRLSIL.

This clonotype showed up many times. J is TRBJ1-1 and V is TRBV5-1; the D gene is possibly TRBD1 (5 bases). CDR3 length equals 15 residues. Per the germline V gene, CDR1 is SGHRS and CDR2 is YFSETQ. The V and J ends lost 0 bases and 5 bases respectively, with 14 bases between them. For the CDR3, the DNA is TGCGCCAGCAGCTTGGGGTTCGGGGCCGGGACTGAAGCTTTCTTT. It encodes CASSLGFGAGTEAFF.

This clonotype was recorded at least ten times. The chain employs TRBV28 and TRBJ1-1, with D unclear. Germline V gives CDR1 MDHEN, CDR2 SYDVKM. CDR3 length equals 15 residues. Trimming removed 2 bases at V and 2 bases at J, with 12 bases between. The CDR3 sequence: CASSLLDPYNTEAFF. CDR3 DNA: TGTGCCAGCAGTTTACTCGACCCTTACAACACTGAAGCTTTCTTT.

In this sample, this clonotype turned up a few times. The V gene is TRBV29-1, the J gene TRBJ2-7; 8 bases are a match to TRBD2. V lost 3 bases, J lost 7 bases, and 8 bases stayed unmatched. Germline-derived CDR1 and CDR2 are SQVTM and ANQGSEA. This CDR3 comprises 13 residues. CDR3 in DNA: TGCAGCGTTGACGAGCGGGGGACGAGGGAGCAGTACTTC. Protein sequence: CSVDERGTREQYF.

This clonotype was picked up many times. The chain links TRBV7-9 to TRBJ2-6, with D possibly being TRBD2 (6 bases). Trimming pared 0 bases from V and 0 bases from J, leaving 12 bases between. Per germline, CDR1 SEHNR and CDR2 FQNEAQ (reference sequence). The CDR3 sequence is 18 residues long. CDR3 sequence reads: CASSLARGGNSGANVLTF. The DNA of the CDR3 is TGTGCCAGCAGCTTAGCGCGTGGCGGGAACTCTGGGGCCAACGTCCTGACTTTC.

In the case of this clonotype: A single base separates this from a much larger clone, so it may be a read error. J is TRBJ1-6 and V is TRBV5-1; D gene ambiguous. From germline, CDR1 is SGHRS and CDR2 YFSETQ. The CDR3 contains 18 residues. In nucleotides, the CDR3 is TGCGCCAGCAGCTTGGGGCAGGAGCCTAGCTCCGATAATTCACCCCTCCACTTT. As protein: CASSLGQEPSSDNSPLHF.

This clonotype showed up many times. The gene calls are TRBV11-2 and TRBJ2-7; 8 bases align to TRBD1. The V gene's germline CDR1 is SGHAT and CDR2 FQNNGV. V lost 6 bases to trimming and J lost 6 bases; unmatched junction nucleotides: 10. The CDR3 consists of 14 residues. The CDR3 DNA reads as TGTGCCAGCAGGCGGACAGGGTTCTTCTCCGAGCAGTACTTC. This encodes CASRRTGFFSEQYF.

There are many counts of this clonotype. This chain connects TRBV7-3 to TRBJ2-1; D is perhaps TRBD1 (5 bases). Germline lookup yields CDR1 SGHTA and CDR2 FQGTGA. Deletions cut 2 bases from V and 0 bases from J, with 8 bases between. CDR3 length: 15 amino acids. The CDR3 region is CASSLDSNSYNEQFF. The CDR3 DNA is TGTGCCAGCAGCTTAGACAGCAACTCCTACAATGAGCAGTTCTTC.

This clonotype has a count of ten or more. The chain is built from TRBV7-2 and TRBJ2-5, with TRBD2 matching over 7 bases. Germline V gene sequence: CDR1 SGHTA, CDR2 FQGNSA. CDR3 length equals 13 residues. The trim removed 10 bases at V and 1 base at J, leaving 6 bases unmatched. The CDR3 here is CATRGDFQETQYF. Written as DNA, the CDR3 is TGTGCCACCCGGGGGGATTTCCAAGAGACCCAGTACTTC.

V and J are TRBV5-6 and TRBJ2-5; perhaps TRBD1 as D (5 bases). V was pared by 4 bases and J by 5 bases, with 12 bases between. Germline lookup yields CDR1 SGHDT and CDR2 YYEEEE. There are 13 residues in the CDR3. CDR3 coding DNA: TGTGCCAGCAGCGACCAGGGTGCGGAGACCCAGTACTTC. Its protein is CASSDQGAETQYF.

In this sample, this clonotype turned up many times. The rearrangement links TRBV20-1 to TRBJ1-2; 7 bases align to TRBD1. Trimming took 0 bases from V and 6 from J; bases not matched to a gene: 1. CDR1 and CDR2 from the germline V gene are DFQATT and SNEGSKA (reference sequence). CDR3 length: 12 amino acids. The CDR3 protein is CSAREGGHGYTF. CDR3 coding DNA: TGCAGTGCTAGAGAAGGGGGCCATGGCTACACCTTC.

The CDR3 bases are TGTGCCATCAGTGAGGGACTAGGGGGGAGCTTAGCCAAAAAAAACATTCAGTACTTC. Translation: CAISEGLGGSLAKKNIQYF. The chain links TRBV10-3 to TRBJ2-4; perhaps TRBD2 as D (7 bases). This CDR3 comprises 19 residues. Germline CDR1 is ENHRY and CDR2 is SYGVKD. V lost 2 bases and J lost 4, with 24 bases in between.

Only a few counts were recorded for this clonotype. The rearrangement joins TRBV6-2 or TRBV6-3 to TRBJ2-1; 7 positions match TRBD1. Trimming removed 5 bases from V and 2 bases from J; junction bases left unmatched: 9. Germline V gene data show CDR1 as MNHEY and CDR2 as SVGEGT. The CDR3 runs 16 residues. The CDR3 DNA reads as TGTGCCAGCAGTCATGATAGACAGGGACCCTACAATGAGCAGTTCTTC. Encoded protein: CASSHDRQGPYNEQFF.

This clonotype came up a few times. The chain's CDR3 is CASSIGLAGFVRTDTQYF. CDR3 DNA: TGTGCCAGCAGCATCGGACTAGCGGGGTTCGTTCGCACAGATACGCAGTATTTT. The rearrangement joins TRBV9 to TRBJ2-3, with 12 bases that match TRBD2. There are 18 residues in the CDR3. V lost 4 bases and J lost 1; bases outside the gene matches: 10. The V gene's germline CDR1 is SGDLS and CDR2 YYNGEE. Drawing the rest from reference TRBV9 and TRBJ2-3, the complete variable domain is DSGVTQTPKHLITATGQRVTLRCSPRSGDLSVYWYQQSLDQGLQFLIQYYNGEERAKGNILERFSAQQFPDLHSELNLSSLELGDSALYFCASSIGLAGFVRTDTQYFGPGTRLTVL.

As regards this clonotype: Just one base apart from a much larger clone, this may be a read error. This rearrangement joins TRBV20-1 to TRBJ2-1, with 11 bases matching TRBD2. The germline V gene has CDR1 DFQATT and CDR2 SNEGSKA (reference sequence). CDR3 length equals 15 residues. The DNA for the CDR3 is TGCAGTGCTAGAGTACTAGCGGGGGCCTACAATGAGCAGCTCTTC. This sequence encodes CSARVLAGAYNEQLF.

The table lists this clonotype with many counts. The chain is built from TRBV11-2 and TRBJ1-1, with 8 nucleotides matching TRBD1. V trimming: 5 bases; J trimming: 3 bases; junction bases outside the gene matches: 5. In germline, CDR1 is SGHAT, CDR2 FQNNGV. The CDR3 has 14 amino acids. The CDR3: CASSHSTGDTEAFF. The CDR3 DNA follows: TGTGCCAGCAGCCACTCGACAGGGGACACTGAAGCTTTCTTT.

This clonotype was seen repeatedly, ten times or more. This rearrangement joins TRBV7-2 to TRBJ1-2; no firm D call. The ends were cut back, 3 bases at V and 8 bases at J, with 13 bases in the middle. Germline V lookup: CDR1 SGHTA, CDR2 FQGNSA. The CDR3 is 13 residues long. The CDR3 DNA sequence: TGTGCCAGCAGCTTCTCAGCCAGCAGGGGCTACACCTTC. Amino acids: CASSFSASRGYTF.

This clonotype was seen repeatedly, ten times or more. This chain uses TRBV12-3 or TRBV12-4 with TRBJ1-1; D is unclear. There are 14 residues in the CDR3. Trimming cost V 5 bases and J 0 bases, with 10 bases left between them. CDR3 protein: CASSPRIMNTEAFF. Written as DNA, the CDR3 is TGTGCCAGCAGTCCTCGGATAATGAACACTGAAGCTTTCTTT.

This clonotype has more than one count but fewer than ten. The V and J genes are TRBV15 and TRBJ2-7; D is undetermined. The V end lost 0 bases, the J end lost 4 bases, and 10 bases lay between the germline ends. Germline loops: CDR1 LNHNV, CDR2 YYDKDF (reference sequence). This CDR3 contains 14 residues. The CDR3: CATSRDLTAYEQYF. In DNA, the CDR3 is TGTGCCACCAGCAGAGATTTGACGGCTTACGAGCAGTACTTC.

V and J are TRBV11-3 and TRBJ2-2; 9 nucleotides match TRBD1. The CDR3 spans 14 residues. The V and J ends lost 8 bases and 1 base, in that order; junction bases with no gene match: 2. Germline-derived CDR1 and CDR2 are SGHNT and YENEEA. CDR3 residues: CASEGQGNTGELFF. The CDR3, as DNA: TGTGCCAGCGAGGGACAGGGGAACACCGGGGAGCTGTTTTTT.